Listed below are T cell receptor beta chains from one sample, sequenced in a study of TIL therapy for anti-PD-1-resistant metastatic lung cancer. This table comes from immunoSEQ multiplex PCR, and its TCRdb copy is limited to in-frame clones, with some not included. There are more than 90,000 clones in the sample; 55% to 75% occur only once, and about a tenth lies in the top ten. This material consisted of tumor tissue, taken at baseline. These TCRs come from a person between 25 and 79 years old with non-small cell lung cancer. The CDR3 runs from the conserved cysteine through the conserved F or W. Each record gives: V gene, J gene, clone size, D gene, CDR3 DNA, CDR3 protein. The D gene is left open where the match is weak. Only part of the rows carry a size: once, few, many, or a class if the clone is expanded.

>TRBV28|TRBJ2-7|NA|TRBD2
TGTGCCAGCAGCCTTCCCCGCCGTTTTAGCGGGGGCCGACTTAACGAGCAGTACTTC
CASSLPRRFSGGRLNEQYF
>TRBV2|TRBJ1-5|NA|TRBD1
TGTGCCAGCAGGGGGACAGACTATAGCAATCAGCCCCAGCATTTT
CASRGTDYSNQPQHF
>TRBV4-1|TRBJ2-1|NA|NA
TGCGCCAGCAGCCTTATCCCCGCCAATGAGCAGTTCTTC
CASSLIPANEQFF
>TRBV2|TRBJ2-1|NA|NA
TGTGCCAGCAGCGGACAGGGTGGGAGGGGTTGGCAGTTCTTC
CASSGQGGRGWQFF
>TRBV11-2|TRBJ1-2|NA|TRBD1
TGTGCCAGCAGCACACCAGGGGGTGGCTACACCTTC
CASSTPGGGYTF
>TRBV7-3|TRBJ2-3|few|TRBD2
TGTGCCAGCAGCCCATCGTCGGGAGGAGATACGCAGTATTTT
CASSPSSGGDTQYF
>TRBV11-1|TRBJ2-7|NA|TRBD2
TGTGCCAGCAGCCCTCGGACTAGCGGGGTATACGAGCAGTACTTC
CASSPRTSGVYEQYF
>TRBV18|TRBJ1-4|NA|NA
TGTGCCAGCTCACAGTTCATTGCAACTAATGAAAAACTGTTTTTT
CASSQFIATNEKLFF
>TRBV12-3/TRBV12-4|TRBJ2-7|NA|NA
TGTGCCAGCAGTTTGGGGGTAGGCTACGAGCAGTACTTC
CASSLGVGYEQYF
>TRBV2|TRBJ1-2|NA|NA
TGTGCCAGCAGTGAGGCCCGGGGCTACACCTTC
CASSEARGYTF
>TRBV9|TRBJ2-1|NA|NA
TGTGCCAGCAGCGTTACGGCGGATTTCTACAATGAGCAGTTCTTC
CASSVTADFYNEQFF
>TRBV6-2/TRBV6-3|TRBJ2-4|NA|TRBD1
TGTGCCAGCAGTTGGACAGGGGGTAGCATTCAGTACTTC
CASSWTGGSIQYF
>TRBV7-8|TRBJ1-5|NA|TRBD1
TGTGCCAGCAGCCGACAGGGTCGGAATCAGCCCCAGCATTTT
CASSRQGRNQPQHF
>TRBV30|TRBJ2-5|NA|NA
TGTGCCTGGGAGAGACAGGTTGCGATCCAAGAGACCCAGTACTTC
CAWERQVAIQETQYF
>TRBV18|TRBJ2-7|NA|NA
TGTGCCAGCTCACCAAGCCCAGGGGTATACGAGCAGTACTTC
CASSPSPGVYEQYF
>TRBV6-2/TRBV6-3|TRBJ2-5|few|NA
TGTGCCAGCAGTTACCGGACCAAGCGAGAGACCCAGTACTTC
CASSYRTKRETQYF
>TRBV5-6|TRBJ2-1|NA|TRBD1
TGTGCCAGCAGCTCACGGACAGGGGGGAATGAGCAGTTCTTC
CASSSRTGGNEQFF
>TRBV7-8|TRBJ1-1|NA|NA
TGTGCCAGCAGCTTAGCGGGAGGAAATCAAGCTTTCTTT
CASSLAGGNQAFF
>TRBV29-1|TRBJ2-5|NA|TRBD2
TGCAGCGTTGAGCGGCCCATGGGACTAGCGGAAAAAGAGACCCAGTACTTC
CSVERPMGLAEKETQYF
>TRBV6-5|TRBJ2-7|few|TRBD1
TGTGCCAGCAGTTACCGGACAGGGGGCGTCGAGCAGTACTTC
CASSYRTGGVEQYF
>TRBV21-1|TRBJ2-2|NA|NA
TGTGCCAGCAGCGCCAGACCATCGAACACCGGGGAGCTGTTTTTT
CASSARPSNTGELFF
>TRBV3-1/TRBV3-2|TRBJ1-1|few|NA
TGTGCCAGCAGCCAAATCCGGGGAACCGTGAACACTGAAGCTTTCTTT
CASSQIRGTVNTEAFF
>TRBV6-5|TRBJ2-1|NA|TRBD1
TGTGCCAGCAGGCAGGGACAGGGGAGGAATGAGCAGTTCTTC
CASRQGQGRNEQFF
>TRBV7-2|TRBJ2-3|NA|TRBD2
TGTGCCAGCAGCCCCCCAGGACTAGCGGGGGGGAAAGATACGCAGTATTTT
CASSPPGLAGGKDTQYF
>TRBV29-1|TRBJ1-1|NA|NA
TGCAGCGTTCCCGGGAATTTTGGGACCACTGAAGCTTTCTTT
CSVPGNFGTTEAFF
>TRBV2|TRBJ2-3|NA|TRBD2
TGTGCCAGCACAGGTAGCGGGAGCCGTAAAGATACGCAGTATTTT
CASTGSGSRKDTQYF
>TRBV4-3|TRBJ2-4|NA|TRBD1
TGCGCCAGCAGCCAAGATGGAGGGACAGGGCCGATTAAGGGAAACATTCAGTACTTC
CASSQDGGTGPIKGNIQYF
>TRBV20-1|TRBJ2-5|NA|NA
TGCAGTGCTAGTAATGACCTGGGAGAGACCCAGTACTTC
CSASNDLGETQYF
>TRBV7-2|TRBJ2-2|NA|TRBD1
TGTGCCAGCAGCTTCCCCGGACAGGGGGCTAATACCGGGGAGCTGTTTTTT
CASSFPGQGANTGELFF
>TRBV5-4|TRBJ2-7|NA|TRBD1
TGTGCCAGCAGCCCAAATTACAGGGGGCGTCCATACGAGCAGTACTTC
CASSPNYRGRPYEQYF
>TRBV7-5|TRBJ2-1|NA|NA
TGTGCCAGAAGCTCCCAACGCCAGTTCTTC
CARSSQRQFF
>TRBV4-1|TRBJ2-7|NA|NA
TGCGCCAGCAGCCACCAGGAGGGGACCTACGAGCAGTACTTC
CASSHQEGTYEQYF
>TRBV28|TRBJ1-2|NA|NA
TGTGCCAGCAGCCCCGGAACCCACTCAGATGGCTACACCTTC
CASSPGTHSDGYTF
>TRBV7-9|TRBJ2-7|few|NA
TGTGCCAGCAACCAACGTCAGGGCTACGAGCAGTACTTC
CASNQRQGYEQYF
>TRBV27|TRBJ1-6|NA|NA
TGTGCCAGCAGTCCAGGGGCCTTATCAGGGATCTATAATTCACCCCTCCACTTT
CASSPGALSGIYNSPLHF
>TRBV30|TRBJ1-1|NA|NA
TGTGCCTGGAGTGGTAGTTTGGTGAACACTGAAGCTTTCTTT
CAWSGSLVNTEAFF
>TRBV28|TRBJ1-5|many|NA
TGTGCCAGCAGTTTTGGCTGGCCGCCCCAGCATTTT
CASSFGWPPQHF
>TRBV9|TRBJ2-3|NA|NA
TGTGCCAGCAGCGTGGGTATCCCTCCAGATACGCAGTATTTT
CASSVGIPPDTQYF
>TRBV18|TRBJ2-2|NA|TRBD1
TGTGCCAGCTCACGAGGACAGGGGGCGAACACCGGGGAGCTGTTTTTT
CASSRGQGANTGELFF
>TRBV6-2/TRBV6-3|TRBJ2-3|NA|NA
TGTGCCAGCAGTTACTCTGGAGATACGCAGTATTTT
CASSYSGDTQYF
>TRBV28|TRBJ1-5|NA|NA
TGTGCCAGCAGTTTAGGTCACAGGGAGTACCCCAATCAGCCCCAGCATTTT
CASSLGHREYPNQPQHF
>TRBV7-6|TRBJ2-2|NA|NA
TGTGCCAGCAGCTTACGGGTTGGGGGTACCGGGGAGCTGTTTTTT
CASSLRVGGTGELFF
>TRBV7-9|TRBJ2-3|NA|NA
TGTGCCAGCAGCCAAGGGGGACTTCACACAGATACGCAGTATTTT
CASSQGGLHTDTQYF